This T cell receptor (beta chain) was documented in a study of blood T cell repertoires in COVID-19. Study information: The United States, Italy and Spain provided the acute and convalescent COVID-19 samples.

From germline, CDR1 is SGHRS and CDR2 YFSETQ. This CDR3 is 16 amino acids long. V shed 6 bases and J 6 bases; nucleotides not matched to a gene: 12. Seattle enrolled patients during active infection and tracked them longitudinally. Repertoires were generated with immunoSEQ multiplex PCR, while TCRdb's copy carries only in-frame clones and drops some. The sample has about 260,000 clones; over 70% are singletons. This receptor was obtained from a woman in her 70s with COVID-19, enrolled during active disease. The J gene is TRBJ2-1, the V gene TRBV5-1; the match to TRBD1 covers 10 bases. Sequencing was performed on peripheral blood. The CDR3 DNA reads as TGCGCCAGCACCATCACGGGACAGGGGCCTTTCAATGAGCAGTTCTTC. This encodes CASTITGQGPFNEQFF. Filled out from reference TRBV5-1 and TRBJ2-1, the complete variable domain reads KAGVTQTPRYLIKTRGQQVTLSCSPISGHRSVSWYQQTPGQGLQFLFEYFSETQRNKGNFPGRFSGRQFSNSRSEMNVSTLELGDSALYLCASTITGQGPFNEQFFGPGTRLTVL.